This T cell receptor (beta chain) was sequenced for a study of T-cell memory formation after mild COVID-19. About this clonotype: Antigen: not known.

General study points: Clones contracting across day 15 to 85 had a balanced CD4/CD8 profile; later expanding clones leaned CD4+. Confirmation was lacking for SARS-CoV-2 specificity of second-wave clones that peaked on day 37. That cross-reactive memory joined was suggested by some responding clones appearing in pre-infection memory.

Barcoded TCR alpha and TCR beta cDNA libraries with UMIs came from 5'RACE using constant-segment primers. One entry per CDR3 protein results from TCRdb running MiXCR on the 5' RACE reads. The sample shows 470,000 or so distinct CDR3 sequences, about 18% of them seen only once. This CDR3 region has 16 residues. Germline V gene sequence: CDR1 LGHNA, CDR2 YNFKEQ. V shed 4 bases, J shed 5 bases, and the junction held 13 bases outside the gene matches. This sequence joins TRBV4-2 and TRBJ2-7; 8 bases agree with TRBD2. The origin of this receptor is an adult woman who had mild COVID-19 (a few samples of this study predate the infection). Cell type and time point are not known. Sequencing was done on a sample of PBMCs or a T cell subset sorted from them (not recorded which). The CDR3 reads CASSPVSGELFHEQYF. CDR3 in DNA: TGTGCCAGCAGCCCCGTTAGCGGGGAGCTCTTCCACGAGCAGTACTTC.